These T cell receptor beta chains were read from a single sample in a study of tumor and adjacent non-tumor tissue in lung cancer. MiXCR was run by TCRdb on the multiplex PCR reads, yielding one entry per CDR3 protein. This table holds around 82,000 distinct CDR3 sequences, 80% to 90% found once. Sequencing was done on a sample of distant non-tumor lung tissue. The receptors here all came from a man aged 60 to 75 with non-small cell lung cancer. CDR3s include the opening cysteine and the closing phenylalanine or tryptophan. The order of the fields is V gene, J gene, CDR3 protein.

TRBV6-5	TRBJ2-6	CAISLEGASSGANFLTF
TRBV12-3/TRBV12-4	TRBJ1-5	CASNLGRGNQPQHF
TRBV11-2	TRBJ1-4	CASSLYRGFEKLFF
TRBV19	TRBJ2-1	CASSWGLAGGNEQFF
TRBV28	TRBJ1-1	CASAPGQGAVRNTEALF
TRBV11-3	TRBJ2-3	CASSLAWGGGTDTQYF
TRBV11-3	TRBJ2-2	CVGSHLATSGATGELFF
TRBV11-3	TRBJ2-1	CASSPTSLSYNGQFF
TRBV12-3/TRBV12-4	TRBJ1-5	CASSLGRRGANKQPQHF
TRBV4-1	TRBJ1-2	CASGPDSISFGYTF
TRBV24-1	TRBJ2-3	CATSPTTRATDTQYF
TRBV20-1	TRBJ2-7	CSVTTGRGGTYEQYF
TRBV4-1	TRBJ1-2	CASSRDSTSFGYAF
TRBV4-2	TRBJ2-3	CASCQESGGGADTQYF
TRBV11-1	TRBJ2-5	CASSLVSGGFYQEAQYF
TRBV11-2	TRBJ2-6	CASSLVPMDRPCGANVLTF
TRBV11-3	TRBJ2-3	CANSPRTSKVTDTQYF
TRBV11-2	TRBJ2-1	CVSSLERYNEQFF
TRBV5-6	TRBJ2-1	CAGSRDRGEVYIEQFF
TRBV20-1	TRBJ2-3	CSARDTGGLNPTVTQYF
TRBV20-1	TRBJ2-1	CSADTAGRPWNQQFF
TRBV7-2	TRBJ2-5	CASSRRSGGALETQYF
TRBV12-3/TRBV12-4	TRBJ2-2	CTSSLRRGGIGELFF